The T cell receptor beta chain under discussion was sequenced for a study of glioma-infiltrating T cells after dendritic cell vaccination (dated by TCRdb to 2016 to 2017). About the investigation overall: The cohort included 15 or so glioblastoma patients drawn from Phase I and II dendritic cell vaccination trials, of whom 9 were newly diagnosed and 6 had recurrent disease. The vaccine consisted of monocyte-derived dendritic cells cultured approximately seven days with IL-4 and GM-CSF, then pulsed overnight with autologous tumor lysate. Tumor-infiltrating lymphocyte content was quantified and tumor and blood repertoires were compared in dendritic cell-vaccinated glioblastoma patients by deep sequencing of TCR beta CDR3 regions. Survival after dendritic cell vaccination was correlated with TCR sequencing metrics, including TIL content and tumor-blood repertoire overlap. Patients received three intradermal dendritic cell vaccine injections at biweekly intervals in the arm below the axilla. Between 2003 and 2012, patients were given autologous tumor lysate-pulsed dendritic cell vaccination.

With regard to this clone: The antigen it binds to is not known. Nothing much larger sits one base from this clone, and base qualities are not available.

CDR1 and CDR2, per the germline V gene (reference sequence), are SGHNT and YYREEE. Inclusive of the bounding cysteine and phenylalanine, the CDR3 is 16 residues long. Only the CDR3 DNA stays, 48 bases, in frame from base 1. The V end gives up 2 bases and the J end 2 bases, leaving 4 bases in the junction not matched to a gene. Using the immunoSEQ assay, TCRB CDR3 regions were amplified from 1.5 to 2 micrograms of genomic DNA, or from all available DNA when less than that was on hand. For multiplex PCR, 60 forward primers for TCR V beta segments and 13 reverse primers for J beta segments were used. Synthetic control templates were spiked into each sample at limiting dilution to estimate reads per starting template. Sequencing produced 87 bp reads on the Illumina HiSeq System. Under the source paper's analysis protocol: PCR and sequencing errors were removed by a nearest neighbor algorithm that merged closely related sequences. TCR overlap was defined as the percentage of unique tumor TCR beta sequences that were also found in the peripheral blood of the same patient. TCRdb limited this immuneACCESS table to in-frame rearrangements with V and J called. A share of clones is missing; checked studies link under half to unresolved V genes, and the rest is unexplained. For V, J and clone size, that table is used; D and trimming come from the DNA. This sample comprises 85,000 to 100,000 clones, about 85% of them detected only once. 8.5% of the sample is held by the ten biggest clonotypes.

Findings and caveats that apply to the study as a whole: Longer time to progression and overall survival after dendritic cell vaccination were predicted by higher estimated pretreatment TIL content. The cohort was small and heterogeneous, only a few patients had full blood and tumor sets, and even fewer had initial-recurrent tumor pairs. No direct relationship between TCR clonality and survival was found, suggesting a diverse polyclonal response may matter. The three-group TCR overlap response model was characterized as speculative, and prospective validation of the model was stated to be required.

What this sample's time point label stands for: after dendritic cell vaccination, including at tumor progression/relapse. Patients were selected on the basis of adequate residual fresh-frozen tumor tissue and more than two years of available survival data. Molecular status otherwise varied across the glioblastoma patients, but none of them carried an isocitrate dehydrogenase mutation. PBMC were collected before vaccination, two weeks after the third vaccination, and at tumor progression when it occurred. Genomic DNA was extracted with the Qiagen DNeasy Blood extraction Kit. This clonotype originated in a human donor with glioblastoma. The sample was blood, taken after dendritic cell vaccination. The rearranged segments are TRBV5-4 and TRBJ2-4; 10 junctional bases match TRBD1. The CDR3 reads as follows: CASSLGQGETKNIQYF. The DNA is TGTGCCAGCAGCTTAGGACAGGGGGAAACCAAAAACATTCAGTACTTC.